This TCR beta chain derives from a study of cytomegalovirus exposure and HLA in healthy donors. Study results and limitations: Specificity for CMV antigens was confirmed in vitro for three of the CMV-associated chains. The listing of 150 to 200 TCR beta chains classed them as cytomegalovirus-associated.

Separate from the approximately 720-subject first cohort was the approximately 120-subject validation cohort, to which the donors belonged. A remark on this clone: What it recognizes is unknown.

Trimming took 11 bases from V and 5 from J, leaving 15 bases between them. This CDR3 comprises 13 residues. CDR1 and CDR2 from the germline V gene are SNHLY and FYNNEI. Profiled with immunoSEQ multiplex PCR; TCRdb holds only in-frame clones, not every one. Here the sample spans fewer than 250,000 clones, around 80% being singletons. This sequence originates from a woman in her twenties or thirties in good health and CMV-seropositive. The chain links TRBV2 to TRBJ1-4; D may be TRBD1 (5 bases). The sequenced material came from PBMCs. CDR3 coding DNA: TGTGCCTTCGTTGACAGCCAAAATGAAAAACTGTTTTTT. Its protein is CAFVDSQNEKLFF.